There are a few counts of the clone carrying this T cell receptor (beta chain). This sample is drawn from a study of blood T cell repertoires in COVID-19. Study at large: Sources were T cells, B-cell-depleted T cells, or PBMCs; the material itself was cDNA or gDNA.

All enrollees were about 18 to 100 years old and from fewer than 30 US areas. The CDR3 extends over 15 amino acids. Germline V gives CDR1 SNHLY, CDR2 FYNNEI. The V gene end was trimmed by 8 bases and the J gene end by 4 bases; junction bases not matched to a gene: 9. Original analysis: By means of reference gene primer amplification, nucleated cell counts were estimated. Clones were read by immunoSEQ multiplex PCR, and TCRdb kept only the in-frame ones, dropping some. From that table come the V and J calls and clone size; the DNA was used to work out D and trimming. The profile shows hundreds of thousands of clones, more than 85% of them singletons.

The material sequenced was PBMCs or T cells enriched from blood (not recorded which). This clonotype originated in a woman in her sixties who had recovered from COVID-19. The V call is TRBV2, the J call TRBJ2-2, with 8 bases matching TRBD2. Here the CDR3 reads CASVDRTSTTGELFF. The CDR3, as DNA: TGTGCCAGCGTCGATAGGACTAGCACCACCGGGGAGCTGTTTTTT. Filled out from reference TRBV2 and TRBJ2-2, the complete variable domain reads EPEVTQTPSHQVTQMGQEVILRCVPISNHLYFYWYRQILGQKVEFLVSFYNNEISEKSEIFDDQFSVERPDGSNFTLKIRSTKLEDSAMYFCASVDRTSTTGELFFGEGSRLTVL.